The rows below give T cell receptor beta chains drawn from one sample of a study of blood T cell repertoires in COVID-19. Using immunoSEQ multiplex PCR, the repertoire was profiled, and TCRdb retains in-frame clones only, with some absent. This sample has roughly 90,000 clones; over 80% occur once, and the top ten carry approximately 34%. Sequencing was carried out using peripheral blood. These receptors were taken from an elderly woman with active or convalescent COVID-19. Both conserved end residues are part of each CDR3. Each record gives: J gene, CDR3 length, clone size, V gene, CDR3 protein. The size field is filled for only some rows; it gives once, few, many or a size class.

TRBJ1-3,14,.,TRBV4-1,CASSQDNFGNTIYF
TRBJ1-1,16,.,TRBV28,CASRPPGLSLNTEAFF
TRBJ2-2,17,.,TRBV28,CASSIAGGRIASGELFF
TRBJ1-6,13,.,TRBV12-3/TRBV12-4,CASSTQGRSPLHF
TRBJ2-4,15,.,TRBV6-5,CASMDYSNIKNIQYF
TRBJ1-5,14,.,TRBV7-8,CASSLGQNNQPQHF
TRBJ2-1,15,once,TRBV27,CASRGTGLRRNEQFF
TRBJ2-7,12,.,TRBV12-3/TRBV12-4,CASSATSYEQYF
TRBJ2-3,15,.,TRBV7-9,CASSSRDRITDTQYF
TRBJ2-3,13,.,TRBV5-1,CASSRLQEDTQYF
TRBJ2-7,13,.,TRBV7-3,CASSLALAHEQYF
TRBJ1-2,13,.,TRBV6-4,CASSDNLWSGYTF
TRBJ1-1,13,.,TRBV25-1,CASRGTGWTEAFF
TRBJ1-1,16,.,TRBV4-3,CASSQDLKRAGTEAFF
TRBJ2-5,15,.,TRBV4-1,CASSQWGGNAETQYF
TRBJ1-6,15,.,TRBV4-3,CASSQVRTGPSPLHF
TRBJ2-5,16,.,TRBV28,CASSLFESGLAETQYF
TRBJ1-2,15,.,TRBV28,CASSATGGAGYGYTF
TRBJ2-1,14,.,TRBV7-8,CASSRSGWANEQFF
TRBJ2-7,12,.,TRBV29-1,CSVEEAGHEQYF
TRBJ2-7,13,.,TRBV7-9,CASSLAAGGEQYF
TRBJ2-3,18,.,TRBV19,CASSLGTSGGTRTDTQYF
TRBJ2-5,15,.,TRBV28,CASSPTTGPQETQYF
TRBJ2-1,14,.,TRBV5-5,CASRQLATYNEQFF
TRBJ1-2,14,.,TRBV29-1,CSVPIGTGHYGYTF
TRBJ2-7,15,.,TRBV7-2,CASSAPGLAVYEQYF
TRBJ2-3,16,.,TRBV7-6,CASSKQGIGGTDTQYF
TRBJ2-7,13,.,TRBV6-5,CASSYSGPYEQYF
TRBJ1-1,14,once,TRBV6-1,CASSEGGTAAEAFF
TRBJ2-1,15,.,TRBV30,CAWSFSGSSIYEQFF
TRBJ2-7,15,few,TRBV5-1,CASSLLAGDSHEQYF
TRBJ1-1,15,few,TRBV19,CASKRGNHMNTEAFF
TRBJ2-7,16,.,TRBV4-1,CASSLGRGNGLYEQYF
TRBJ2-7,15,.,TRBV5-1,CASSLVGTSPDEQYF
TRBJ1-1,14,.,TRBV4-3,CASSQFDRGTEAFF
TRBJ1-3,12,.,TRBV10-3,CAVTGTGNTIYF
TRBJ1-6,17,.,TRBV5-1,CASSLGQASSYNSPLHF
TRBJ2-1,11,.,TRBV28,CASSLRYEQFF
TRBJ2-7,14,.,TRBV28,CASRVAGGPYEQYF
TRBJ1-1,15,.,TRBV7-2,CASSFGGQSNTEAFF
TRBJ2-3,13,.,TRBV6-4,CASSDSGGDTQYF
TRBJ1-2,14,.,TRBV19,CASSKGQGGYGYTF